This TCR beta chain came from a study of T cell responses to AZD1222 COVID-19 vaccine. Study summary: Whether given at about 4 or about 12 weeks, second doses were pooled. Study-level points and caveats: Only a handful of AZD1222 recipients were seropositive at baseline. Clonal diversity was possibly underestimated; the donors were predominantly white British and more often female. Across spike, vaccine-associated CD4 TCRs were found, dominant at 160-218 and 743-854.

Measured with immunoSEQ multiplex PCR; TCRdb has only the in-frame clones, and not every one. The repertoire holds 55,000 to 65,000 clones, with about 85% as singletons. With regard to this clone: What it binds is not known.

This CDR3 spans 14 amino acids. The germline V gene encodes CDR1 SNHLY and CDR2 FYNNEI. V dropped 8 bases and J dropped 0; count of bases not matched to a gene: 4. The input for sequencing was peripheral blood, taken on day 0 of AZD1222 vaccination. The TCR originated in an adult in good health. The V and J genes are TRBV2 and TRBJ2-4, with 7 nucleotides matching TRBD2. The CDR3 region is CASGEGLAKNIQYF. CDR3 DNA: TGTGCCAGCGGGGAGGGACTAGCCAAAAACATTCAGTACTTC.